This T cell receptor (beta chain) was identified during a study of blood T cell repertoires in COVID-19. Across the study: T cells, B-cell-depleted T cells, or PBMCs provided the cDNA or gDNA that served as material.

TCRdb's copy holds only in-frame clones and misses some; the assay was immunoSEQ multiplex PCR. The sample yields about 200,000 clones, 85% seen once. Trimming removed 5 bases from V and 11 bases from J, with 23 bases in between. Germline assignment: CDR1 SGDLS and CDR2 YYNGEE. The CDR3 consists of 15 residues. The sequenced material came from PBMCs or T cells enriched from blood (not recorded which). The V call is TRBV9, the J call TRBJ1-3, with TRBD1 as a possible D gene (6 bases). This clonotype originated in a man in his forties or fifties who had recovered from COVID-19. The CDR3 loop is CASSDAGTLDRPIYF. DNA of the CDR3: TGTGCCAGCAGTGACGCCGGGACACTGGACCGCCCCATATATTTT. The full variable domain, rest sourced from reference TRBV9 and TRBJ1-3, is DSGVTQTPKHLITATGQRVTLRCSPRSGDLSVYWYQQSLDQGLQFLIQYYNGEERAKGNILERFSAQQFPDLHSELNLSSLELGDSALYFCASSDAGTLDRPIYFGEGSWLTVV.